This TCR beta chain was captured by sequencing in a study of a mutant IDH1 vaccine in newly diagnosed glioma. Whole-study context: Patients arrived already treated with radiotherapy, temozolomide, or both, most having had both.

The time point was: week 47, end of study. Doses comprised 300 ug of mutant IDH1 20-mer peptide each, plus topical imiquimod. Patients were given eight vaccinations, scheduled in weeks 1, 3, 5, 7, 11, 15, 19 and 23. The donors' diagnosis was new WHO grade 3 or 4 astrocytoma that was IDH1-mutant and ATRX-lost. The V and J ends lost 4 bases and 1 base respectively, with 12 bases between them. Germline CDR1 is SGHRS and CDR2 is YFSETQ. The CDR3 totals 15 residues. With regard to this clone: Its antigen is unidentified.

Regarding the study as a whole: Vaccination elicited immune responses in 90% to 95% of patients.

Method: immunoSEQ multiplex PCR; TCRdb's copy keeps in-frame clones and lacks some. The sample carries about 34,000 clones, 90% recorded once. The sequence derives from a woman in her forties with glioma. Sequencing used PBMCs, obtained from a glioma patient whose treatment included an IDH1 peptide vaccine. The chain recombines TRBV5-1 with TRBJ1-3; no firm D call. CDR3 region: CASSHGSYSGNTIYF. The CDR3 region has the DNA TGCGCCAGCAGCCACGGGAGTTATTCTGGAAACACCATATATTTT.